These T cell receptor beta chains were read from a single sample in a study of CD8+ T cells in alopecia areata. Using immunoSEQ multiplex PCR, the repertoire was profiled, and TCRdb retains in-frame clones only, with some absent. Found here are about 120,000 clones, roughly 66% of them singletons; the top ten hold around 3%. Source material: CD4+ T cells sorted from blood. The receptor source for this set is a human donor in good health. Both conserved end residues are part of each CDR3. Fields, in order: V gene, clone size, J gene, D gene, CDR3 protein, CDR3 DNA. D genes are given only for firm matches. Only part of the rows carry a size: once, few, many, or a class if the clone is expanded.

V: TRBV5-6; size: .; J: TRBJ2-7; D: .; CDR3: CASSLRAVTYEQYF; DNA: TGTGCCAGCAGCTTGAGGGCAGTCACCTACGAGCAGTACTTC
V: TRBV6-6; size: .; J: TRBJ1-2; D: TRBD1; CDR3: CASSYSGQGAQSYTF; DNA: TGTGCCAGCAGTTACTCGGGACAGGGGGCGCAGAGCTACACCTTC
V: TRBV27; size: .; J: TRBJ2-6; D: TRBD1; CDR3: CASSLNRGILRGANVLTF; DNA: TGTGCCAGCAGTTTAAACAGGGGAATTCTAAGGGGGGCCAACGTCCTGACTTTC
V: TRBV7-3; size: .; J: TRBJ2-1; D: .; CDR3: CASSTARTNNEQFF; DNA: TGTGCCAGCAGCACCGCAAGGACTAACAATGAGCAGTTCTTC
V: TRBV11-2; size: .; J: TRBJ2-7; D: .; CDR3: CASSSDSSYEQYF; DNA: TGTGCCAGCAGCTCAGACAGCTCCTACGAGCAGTACTTC
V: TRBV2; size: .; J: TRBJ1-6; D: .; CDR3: CASSDRGNNSPLHF; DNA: TGTGCCAGCAGTGACAGGGGAAATAATTCACCCCTCCACTTT
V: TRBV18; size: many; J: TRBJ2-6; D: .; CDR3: CASSPPLAGARSGANVLTF; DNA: TGTGCCAGCTCACCACCCCTAGCAGGGGCCCGCTCTGGGGCCAACGTCCTGACTTTC
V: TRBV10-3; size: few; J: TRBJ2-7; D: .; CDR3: CAISARTDSYEQYF; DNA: TGTGCCATCAGTGCACGGACGGACTCCTACGAGCAGTACTTC
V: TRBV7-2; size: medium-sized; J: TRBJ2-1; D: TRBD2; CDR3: CASSPIPRTSGGVKHEQFF; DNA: TGTGCCAGCAGCCCCATCCCCAGGACTAGCGGGGGGGTTAAGCATGAGCAGTTCTTC
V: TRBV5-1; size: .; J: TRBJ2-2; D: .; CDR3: CASSRSGQNTGELFF; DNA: TGCGCCAGCAGCCGTAGCGGACAGAACACCGGGGAGCTGTTTTTT
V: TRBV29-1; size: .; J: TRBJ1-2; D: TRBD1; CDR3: CSVELGTGGGGYTF; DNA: TGCAGCGTTGAACTCGGGACAGGGGGCGGCGGCTACACCTTC
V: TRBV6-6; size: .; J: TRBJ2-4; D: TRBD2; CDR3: CASRAGGNIQYF; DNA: TGTGCCAGCCGGGCGGGGGGGAACATTCAGTACTTC
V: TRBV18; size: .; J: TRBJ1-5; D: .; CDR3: CASSEGGVQPQHF; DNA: TGTGCCAGCTCGGAGGGAGGGGTTCAGCCCCAGCATTTT
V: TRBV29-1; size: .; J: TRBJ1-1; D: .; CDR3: CSVDGQGYFEAFF; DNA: TGCAGCGTCGACGGGCAGGGCTACTTTGAAGCTTTCTTT
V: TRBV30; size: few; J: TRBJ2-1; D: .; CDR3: CAWRGRIYNEQFF; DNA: TGTGCCTGGAGAGGAAGAATCTACAATGAGCAGTTCTTC
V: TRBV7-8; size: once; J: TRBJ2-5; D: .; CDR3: CASTLGEAETQYF; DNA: TGTGCCAGCACCTTGGGCGAGGCAGAGACCCAGTACTTC
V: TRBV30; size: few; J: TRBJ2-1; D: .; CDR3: CAWSVKFNEQFF; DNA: TGTGCCTGGAGTGTAAAGTTCAATGAGCAGTTCTTC
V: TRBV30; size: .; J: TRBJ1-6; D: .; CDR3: CAREGGDLGSPLHF; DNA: TGTGCTCGCGAGGGGGGCGACTTGGGCTCACCCCTCCACTTT
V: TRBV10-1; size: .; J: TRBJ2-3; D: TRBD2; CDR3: CASRDSGGSTDMQYF; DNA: TGCGCCAGCAGAGATAGCGGGGGTAGCACAGATATGCAGTATTTT
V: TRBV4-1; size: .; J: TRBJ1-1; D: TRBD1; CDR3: CASSQGDRNTEAFF; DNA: TGCGCCAGCAGCCAAGGGGACAGGAACACTGAAGCTTTCTTT
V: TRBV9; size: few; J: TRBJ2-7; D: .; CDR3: CASSVVDSAYEQYF; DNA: TGTGCCAGCAGCGTTGTCGACTCCGCCTACGAGCAGTACTTC
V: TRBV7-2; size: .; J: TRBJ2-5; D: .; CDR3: CASSDGGRGTETQYF; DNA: TGTGCCAGCAGCGATGGGGGCAGGGGAACGGAGACCCAGTACTTC